This T cell receptor beta chain comes out of a study of tumor and adjacent non-tumor tissue in lung cancer. Study at large: Each sample yielded 3.9 million or so productive TCRbeta reads on average.

No cell sorting was done before RNA was extracted from the tissue. This non-tumor lung sample came from over 3 cm beyond the tumor edge. Between August and November 2014, newly diagnosed, chemotherapy-naive lung cancer patients underwent thoracic surgery in China. Overall study findings and caveats: Compared with tumor, normal lung showed significantly lower TCR diversity. Normal lung showed higher cumulative top 100 clone frequency than tumor.

The germline V and J ends were trimmed by 3 bases and 6 bases, with 5 bases remaining between them. The CDR3 is made up of 12 amino acids. The germline V gene encodes CDR1 SGHVS and CDR2 FQNEAQ. A word on this clonotype: The antigen is not known. One base away lies a much larger clone, so this may be a sequencing read error. Because the CDR3 is missing its conserved closing phenylalanine or tryptophan, this is likely a read error.

TCRbeta libraries were built with three rounds of nested PCR, modified from ARM-PCR. TCRdb used MiXCR to reprocess the multiplex PCR reads, holding one entry per CDR3 protein. The table shows 110,000 or so distinct CDR3 sequences, with about 61% occurring only once. This clonotype was sampled from a man aged 55 to 69 with non-small cell lung cancer. The specimen was distant non-tumor lung tissue. This chain links TRBV7-8 with TRBJ2-2; no clear D gene. CDR3 sequence (DNA): TGTGCCAGCAGCTTTTCCGCCGGGGAGCTGTTTCTT. Protein: CASSFSAGELFL.